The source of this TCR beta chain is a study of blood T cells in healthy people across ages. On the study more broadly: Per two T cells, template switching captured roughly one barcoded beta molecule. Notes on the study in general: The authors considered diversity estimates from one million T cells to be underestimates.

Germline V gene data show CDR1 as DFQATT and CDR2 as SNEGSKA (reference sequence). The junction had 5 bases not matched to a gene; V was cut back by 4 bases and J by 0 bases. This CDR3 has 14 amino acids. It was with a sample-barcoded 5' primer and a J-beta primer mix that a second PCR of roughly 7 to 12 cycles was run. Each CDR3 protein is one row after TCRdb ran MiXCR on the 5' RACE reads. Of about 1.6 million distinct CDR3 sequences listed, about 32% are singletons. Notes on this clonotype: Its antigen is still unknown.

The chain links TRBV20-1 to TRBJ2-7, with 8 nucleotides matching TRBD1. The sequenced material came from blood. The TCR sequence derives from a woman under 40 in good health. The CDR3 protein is CSAIRQGSSYEQYF. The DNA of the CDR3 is TGCAGTGCTATAAGACAGGGGAGCTCCTACGAGCAGTACTTC.